This is a list of T cell receptor beta chains from one sample in a study of PD-1 blockade in classical Hodgkin lymphoma. The assay was immunoSEQ multiplex PCR, and TCRdb's table has in-frame clones only and misses some. The sample holds 100,000 or so clones, 90% seen once. Specimen: peripheral blood mononuclear cells (PBMCs), collected before the fourth cycle of nivolumab. These TCRs come from a human donor with classical Hodgkin lymphoma. Both conserved end residues are part of each CDR3. A D gene is named only where the DNA matches it firmly. Not all rows give a size; the values are once, few, many and, for expanded clones, a class.

J gene	V gene	D gene	clone size	CDR3 protein	CDR3 DNA
TRBJ2-3	TRBV5-1	TRBD1	NA	CASSLVWTGIDTQYF	TGCGCCAGCAGCTTGGTCTGGACAGGGATCGATACGCAGTATTTT
TRBJ2-5	TRBV4-2	TRBD1	once	CASSQVGQGVEETQYF	TGTGCCAGCAGCCAAGTGGGACAGGGTGTGGAAGAGACCCAGTACTTC
TRBJ1-6	TRBV11-2	TRBD1	NA	CASSSIGQGTNSPLHF	TGTGCCAGCAGCTCCATCGGACAGGGGACAAATTCACCCCTCCACTTT
TRBJ2-7	TRBV18	NA	NA	CASSPPWRFPAYEQYF	TGTGCCAGCTCACCACCGTGGAGATTTCCCGCCTACGAGCAGTACTTC
TRBJ2-7	TRBV19	TRBD1	NA	CASSRQGDEQYF	TGTGCCAGTAGTAGACAGGGGGACGAGCAGTACTTC
TRBJ2-1	TRBV5-6	TRBD1	NA	CASSSDRVSYNEQFF	TGTGCCAGCAGCTCGGACAGGGTTTCCTACAATGAGCAGTTCTTC
TRBJ2-5	TRBV10-3	NA	NA	CAIRDTGQSETQYF	TGTGCCATCAGGGACACTGGACAGTCAGAGACCCAGTACTTC
TRBJ1-6	TRBV6-1	NA	NA	CASRITGGSPLHF	TGTGCCAGCAGGATAACGGGAGGTTCACCCCTCCACTTT
TRBJ2-2	TRBV11-2	NA	NA	CASSLGRGTGELFF	TGTGCCAGCAGCTTAGGACGGGGCACCGGGGAGCTGTTTTTT
TRBJ1-2	TRBV7-2	TRBD1	NA	CASSLSGQYGYTF	TGTGCCAGCAGCCTGTCGGGACAGTACGGCTACACCTTC
TRBJ2-5	TRBV5-6	NA	NA	CASSLQGSDQETQYF	TGTGCCAGCAGCTTGCAGGGTTCCGACCAAGAGACCCAGTACTTC